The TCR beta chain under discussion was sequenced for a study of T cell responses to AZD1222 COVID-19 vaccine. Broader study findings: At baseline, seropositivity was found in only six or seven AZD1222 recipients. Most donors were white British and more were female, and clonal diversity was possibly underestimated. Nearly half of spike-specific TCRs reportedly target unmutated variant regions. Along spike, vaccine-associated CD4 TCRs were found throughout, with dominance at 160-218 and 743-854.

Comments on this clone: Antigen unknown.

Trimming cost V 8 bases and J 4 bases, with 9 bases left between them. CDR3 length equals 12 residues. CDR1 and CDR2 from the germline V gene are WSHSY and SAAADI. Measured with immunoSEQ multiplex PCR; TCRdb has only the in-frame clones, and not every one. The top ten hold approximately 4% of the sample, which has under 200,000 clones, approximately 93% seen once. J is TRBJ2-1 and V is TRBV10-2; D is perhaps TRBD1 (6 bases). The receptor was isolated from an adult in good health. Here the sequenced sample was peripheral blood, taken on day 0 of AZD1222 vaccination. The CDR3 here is CASGGYYNEQFF. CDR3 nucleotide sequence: TGCGCCAGCGGGGGCTATTACAATGAGCAGTTCTTC.